What follows are 26 T cell receptor beta chains derived from one specimen sequenced in a study of spatial heterogeneity in lung cancer. TCRdb re-analysed the 5' RACE reads in MiXCR, keeping a single row per CDR3 protein. The sample holds more than 15,000 distinct CDR3 sequences, 9% to 10% seen once. Specified time point: blood at routine non-recurrence follow-up after resection. This sample comprised PBMCs, obtained at follow-up. These receptors came from a female donor with early-stage non-small cell lung cancer.

Comment on this clonotype: A much bigger clone sits one base away, suggesting this may be a read error. The chain combines TRBV27 with TRBJ2-1; D gene ambiguous. This CDR3 spans 15 amino acids. V gave up 2 bases and J gave up 3 bases, with 11 bases separating them. Germline V gene data show CDR1 as MNHEY and CDR2 as SMNVEV (reference sequence). For the CDR3, the DNA is TGTGCCAGCAGTTTACTGACGGAAGGCTACAATGAGCAGTTCTTC. Translated, it gives CASSLLTEGYNEQFF.

Many counts were recorded for this clonotype. The chain carries TRBV20-1 and TRBJ2-5; D is uncertain. Trimming took off 3 bases at V and 0 bases at J, with 14 bases between the two ends. This CDR3 spans 15 amino acids. Germline CDR1 and CDR2: DFQATT and SNEGSKA (reference sequence). The CDR3 reads CSARSSVGYQETQYF. In nucleotides, the CDR3 is TGCAGTGCTAGGAGTTCCGTAGGGTACCAAGAGACCCAGTACTTC.

This clonotype has at least ten counts. The chain recombines TRBV4-2 with TRBJ1-6; TRBD1 agrees at 9 bases. The CDR3 loop spans 16 amino acids. Germline CDR1 and CDR2: LGHNA and YNFKEQ. V lost 0 bases, J lost 6 bases, and 3 bases stayed unmatched. The CDR3 region has the DNA TGTGCCAGCAGCCAAGATAAGACAGGGGGTAATTCACCCCTCCACTTT. It specifies CASSQDKTGGNSPLHF.

In its sample, this clonotype was seen many times. The chain employs TRBV4-1 and TRBJ2-3; possible D gene TRBD1, 5 bases. Deletions cut 1 base from V and 1 base from J, with 15 bases between. Germline assignment: CDR1 MGHRA and CDR2 YSYEKL. The CDR3 extends over 17 amino acids. The CDR3 DNA is TGCGCCAGCAGCCAAGTGCTTAGGGGCCCTCGCACAGATACGCAGTATTTT. It specifies CASSQVLRGPRTDTQYF.

The table lists this clonotype with many counts. The chain uses TRBV16 and TRBJ1-1; D not resolved. Per the germline V gene, CDR1 is KGHSY and CDR2 is FQNENV. CDR3 size: 12 residues. Trimming left V 0 bases short and J 7 bases short, with 6 bases between. The DNA for the CDR3 is TGTGCCAGCAGCCAATCCGGGATTGAAGCTTTCTTT. Translated: CASSQSGIEAFF. Full variable domain (remainder filled in from reference TRBV16 and TRBJ1-1): GEEVAQTPKHLVRGEGQKAKLYCAPIKGHSYVFWYQQVLKNEFKFLISFQNENVFDETGMPKERFSAKCLPNSPCSLEIQATKLEDSAVYFCASSQSGIEAFFGQGTRLTVV.

This clonotype was found many times. The CDR3 is CASSSRIAGAVLHGGQFF. Here the CDR3 DNA reads TGCGCCAGCAGCTCAAGGATTGCCGGAGCGGTTCTCCACGGCGGGCAGTTCTTC. The chain links TRBV4-1 to TRBJ2-1; possibly TRBD2 for D (5 bases). The CDR3 contains 18 residues. V was cut by 5 bases and J by 12 bases, with 32 bases left in between. Germline V lookup: CDR1 MGHRA, CDR2 YSYEKL.

This clonotype occurred many times. This rearrangement joins TRBV12-3 or TRBV12-4 to TRBJ1-5; maybe TRBD1 (5 bases). The V end was cut by 6 bases, the J end by 1 base, with 13 bases between. The CDR3 consists of 15 residues. CDR3 nucleotide sequence: TGTGCCAGCAGCCCCCCACAGGAGAGCAATCAGCCCCAGCATTTT. Encoded protein: CASSPPQESNQPQHF.

In its sample, this clonotype was seen many times. The rearrangement joins TRBV29-1 to TRBJ2-5; D tentatively fits TRBD1 or TRBD2 (5 bases each). V dropped 3 bases and J dropped 2 bases, with 13 bases sitting between them. CDR1 and CDR2 (germline): SQVTM, ANQGSEA. This CDR3 is 14 amino acids long. For the CDR3, the DNA is TGCAGCGTTGATGTGGGGGTTCCGCAAGAGACCCAGTACTTC. Its translation: CSVDVGVPQETQYF. Using reference TRBV29-1 and TRBJ2-5 for the parts outside the CDR3, the full variable domain is SAVISQKPSRDICQRGTSLTIQCQVDSQVTMMFWYRQQPGQSLTLIATANQGSEATYESGFVIDKFPISRPNLTFSTLTVSNMSPEDSSIYLCSVDVGVPQETQYFGPGTRLLVL.

This clonotype has a count of ten or more. The chain recombines TRBV11-2 with TRBJ1-5; D ambiguous. CDR3 length: 15 amino acids. V lost 0 bases and J lost 4, with 10 bases in between. Germline V gene lookup returns CDR1 SGHAT and CDR2 FQNNGV. In DNA, the CDR3 is TGTGCCAGCAGCTTAGATTATTCCCGGAATCAGCCCCAGCATTTT. Residues: CASSLDYSRNQPQHF.

This clonotype was picked up a small number of times. The chain carries TRBV20-1 and TRBJ1-1; D gene uncertain. Germline CDR1 is DFQATT and CDR2 is SNEGSKA (reference sequence). Between the trimmed V and J ends, which lost 2 bases and 6 bases, there was a span of 10 bases. The CDR3 sequence is 12 residues long. As DNA, the CDR3 is TGCAGTGCTAGACCCAGCTACCCTGAAGCTTTCTTT. This translates into CSARPSYPEAFF.

On this clonotype itself: The junction and the germline gene differ at one end; a read error may be behind it. The chain uses TRBV18 and TRBJ2-5; D not certain. Looked up from germline, CDR1 is KGHSH and CDR2 is LQKENI. This CDR3 is built from 13 residues. Here the CDR3 DNA reads TGTGTCAGCTCACCTGCACCACAAGAGACCCAGTACTTC. Translating it yields CVSSPAPQETQYF.

This clonotype showed up many times. The chain carries TRBV20-1 and TRBJ2-1; D remains unclear. V was clipped by 2 bases and J by 0 bases, with 8 bases between them. CDR3 length: 14 residues. Germline V gene data show CDR1 as DFQATT and CDR2 as SNEGSKA (reference sequence). CDR3 DNA: TGCAGTGCTAGATTCCAGAGCTCCTACAATGAGCAGTTCTTC. Its translation is CSARFQSSYNEQFF.

This clonotype was observed many times. This chain uses TRBV11-2 with TRBJ1-5; D is unclear. From germline, CDR1 is SGHAT and CDR2 FQNNGV. This CDR3 has 13 residues. V shed 1 base and J shed 6 bases, with 7 bases lying between them. The CDR3 region is CASSLVGGQPQHF. The CDR3 region has the DNA TGTGCCAGCAGCTTAGTAGGCGGTCAGCCCCAGCATTTT.

This clonotype has a count of ten or more. The rearrangement links TRBV5-1 to TRBJ2-1; 7 nucleotides align to TRBD2. This CDR3 comprises 14 residues. Germline loops: CDR1 SGHRS, CDR2 YFSETQ. After removal of 5 bases from V and 2 bases from J, the junction contained 4 bases not matched to a gene. The CDR3 loop is CASRAGETYNEQFF. CDR3 sequence (DNA): TGCGCCAGCAGGGCGGGAGAAACCTACAATGAGCAGTTCTTC.

This clonotype was observed many times. V is TRBV7-2 and J is TRBJ1-5; D unclear. CDR1 and CDR2 from the germline V gene are SGHTA and FQGNSA. Trimming pared 2 bases from V and 6 bases from J, leaving 8 bases between. This CDR3 comprises 13 residues. CDR3 loop: CASSLPTGQPQHF. CDR3 sequence (DNA): TGTGCCAGCAGCTTACCCACCGGTCAGCCCCAGCATTTT.

This clonotype was picked up many times. The chain uses TRBV7-2 and TRBJ2-1; 8 bases map to TRBD2. The ends lost 4 bases at V and 4 bases at J; junction bases unmatched: 3. The CDR3 loop spans 14 amino acids. Germline V gene data show CDR1 as SGHTA and CDR2 as FQGNSA. The CDR3, as DNA: TGTGCCAGCAGCTCAGGACTAGCTTACAATGAGCAGTTCTTC. Its protein product is CASSSGLAYNEQFF.

Many counts were recorded for this clonotype. The rearrangement joins TRBV11-2 to TRBJ2-1, with D possibly matching TRBD2 (5 bases). This CDR3 is built from 16 residues. Trimming took 6 bases from V and 0 from J, leaving 15 bases between them. The germline gives CDR1 SGHAT, CDR2 FQNNGV. In DNA, the CDR3 is TGTGCCAGCAGTGGAGGTCGGCGTAGCTCCTACAATGAGCAGTTCTTC. It encodes CASSGGRRSSYNEQFF.

Ten or more counts support this clonotype. The gene calls are TRBV11-2 and TRBJ2-7; no clear D gene. Trimming left V 0 bases short and J 5 bases short, with 14 bases between. The CDR3 has 15 amino acids. CDR1 and CDR2 (germline): SGHAT, FQNNGV. The CDR3 bases are TGTGCCAGCAGCTTAGAAGGATCCTGGGCCAACGAGCAGTACTTC. This translates into CASSLEGSWANEQYF.

About this clonotype itself: A read error may be the cause here, since a much bigger clone is one base away. The genes are TRBV3-1 and TRBJ2-1; D gene ambiguous. The CDR3 covers 15 residues. The germline gives CDR1 LGHDT, CDR2 YNNKEL (reference sequence). CDR3 bases: TGTGCCAGCAGCCCGACCGAGAGCTCCAACAATGAGCAGTTCTTC. Translated, it gives CASSPTESSNNEQFF.

This rearrangement joins TRBV28 to TRBJ2-1; 13 bases are a match to TRBD2. V shed 6 bases and J 11 bases; nucleotides not matched to a gene: 13. This CDR3 region has 16 residues. CDR1 and CDR2 from the germline V gene are MDHEN and SYDVKM. In DNA, the CDR3 is TGTGCCAGCAGCTCCCCGGGGACTAGCGGGGACGGTCAGCAGTTCTTC. This encodes CASSSPGTSGDGQQFF.

The V and J genes are TRBV6-6 and TRBJ1-5; no clear D. Germline CDR1 and CDR2: MNHNY and SVGAGI (reference sequence). The CDR3 runs 14 residues. V dropped 2 bases and J dropped 0 bases, with 5 bases sitting between them. CDR3 loop: CASSYGVSNQPQHF. DNA of the CDR3: TGTGCCAGCAGTTACGGGGTTAGCAATCAGCCCCAGCATTTT.

The table lists this clonotype with a few counts. This chain connects TRBV7-8 to TRBJ1-1; no clear D gene. V dropped 5 bases and J dropped 1 base, with 14 bases sitting between them. The germline V gene has CDR1 SGHVS and CDR2 FQNEAQ. This CDR3 region has 15 residues. The DNA for the CDR3 is TGTGCCAGCAGCCCTTCATGGGGAGCGAACACTGAAGCTTTCTTT. It is translated as CASSPSWGANTEAFF. The whole variable domain, remainder taken from reference TRBV7-8 and TRBJ1-1, is GAGVSQSPRYKVAKRGQDVALRCDPISGHVSLFWYQQALGQGPEFLTYFQNEAQLDKSGLPSDRFFAERPEGSVSTLKIQRTQQEDSAVYLCASSPSWGANTEAFFGQGTRLTVV.

In this sample, this clonotype turned up many times. The chain links TRBV12-3 or TRBV12-4 to TRBJ2-5; 12 bases fit TRBD2. The CDR3 length is 15 residues. Trimming at V came to 4 bases and at J to 5 bases, leaving 5 bases not matched to a gene. The CDR3 bases are TGTGCCAGCAGTTCCGGACTAGCGGGGACGGAGACCCAGTACTTC. It translates to CASSSGLAGTETQYF.

This clonotype has a count of ten or more. The CDR3 region has the DNA TGTGCCAGCTCACGGGACCGAGATAATTCACCCCTCCACTTT. Translation gives CASSRDRDNSPLHF. This chain joins TRBV18 and TRBJ1-6; tentatively, D is TRBD1 (5 bases). The CDR3 runs to 14 residues. The V gene's germline CDR1 is KGHSH and CDR2 LQKENI. V shed 4 bases and J shed 5 bases, with 9 bases lying between them.

This clonotype was counted a single time. A single base separates this from a much larger clone, so it may be a read error. The chain links TRBV9 to TRBJ2-3; 7 positions match TRBD1. The length of the CDR3 is 14 residues. Germline-derived CDR1 and CDR2 are SGDLS and YYNGEE. The CDR3 reads CASSLVGGTNTQYF. The CDR3 DNA follows: TGTGCCAGCAGCCTAGTAGGGGGCACAAATACGCAGTATTTT.

V usage is TRBV12-3 or TRBV12-4 and J usage is TRBJ1-2, with TRBD1 identical over 8 bases. The J segment lost 3 bases and the V segment lost 3 bases, leaving 6 bases of the junction unmatched. The length of the CDR3 is 15 residues. CDR3 amino acids: CASSFPHRGDYGYTF. CDR3 bases: TGTGCCAGCAGTTTCCCCCACAGGGGGGACTATGGCTACACCTTC.